A single sample is the source of the 20 T cell receptor beta chains below, sequenced in a study of Graves' ophthalmopathy and Graves' hyperthyroidism. TCR beta CDR3 amplification used RNA transcripts. The authors performed first-round RT-PCR with HTBI primers and then a second-round multiplex PCR. TCRdb reprocessed the multiplex PCR reads via MiXCR and lists one record per CDR3 protein. The data hold around 1,200,000 distinct CDR3 sequences, with 35% to 45% observed a single time. Sample: peripheral blood or thyroid tissue (not recorded which). The receptor set was obtained from an adult man with Graves' hyperthyroidism.

Many counts were recorded for this clonotype. The rearrangement uses TRBV20-1 and TRBJ1-1; D is undetermined. The CDR3 totals 11 residues. With 3 bases removed from V and 6 bases from J, the gap between germline ends came to 8 bases. Germline assignment: CDR1 DFQATT and CDR2 SNEGSKA (reference sequence). Written as DNA, the CDR3 is TGCAGTGCTAGTTGGGTACCTGAAGCTTTCTTT. Translation gives CSASWVPEAFF.

The sample holds many counts of this clonotype. The chain employs TRBV5-1 and TRBJ2-7; D uncertain. The CDR3 has 13 residues. V was clipped by 0 bases and J by 2 bases, with 6 bases between them. Germline loops: CDR1 SGHRS, CDR2 YFSETQ. The CDR3 DNA reads as TGCGCCAGCAGCTTGGAGGCGGCCTACGAGCAGTACTTC. Protein: CASSLEAAYEQYF.

This clonotype was seen at least ten times. This chain links TRBV7-9 with TRBJ1-2; no clear D. This CDR3 region has 14 residues. Germline CDR1 reads SEHNR; CDR2 reads FQNEAQ (reference sequence). The V and J ends lost 0 bases and 3 bases respectively, with 8 bases between them. CDR3 residues: CASSLAGTDYGYTF. Here the CDR3 DNA reads TGTGCCAGCAGCTTAGCAGGAACAGACTATGGCTACACCTTC.

Ten or more counts support this clonotype. The gene calls are TRBV29-1 and TRBJ1-1, with D unclear. V was cut by 3 bases and J by 4 bases, with 12 bases left in between. Germline V gene data show CDR1 as SQVTM and CDR2 as ANQGSEA. The CDR3 spans 13 residues. The CDR3 sequence: CSVDSALITEAFF. The CDR3 DNA sequence: TGCAGCGTTGACTCCGCACTCATCACTGAAGCTTTCTTT.

Concerning this clonotype: A much larger clone lies one base from this, so it may be a read error. The V call is TRBV7-2, the J call TRBJ1-6; TRBD1 agrees at 8 bases. V lost 5 bases to trimming and J lost 0 bases; unmatched junction nucleotides: 9. CDR1 and CDR2 from the germline V gene are SGHTA and FQGNSA. This CDR3 has 18 residues. In DNA form, the CDR3 reads TGTGCCAGCAGCCCCCAGGGGGCTAGGGGCTCCTATAATTCACCCCTCCACTTT. Protein: CASSPQGARGSYNSPLHF.

This clonotype was found once. The chain joins TRBV9 to TRBJ1-1, with D unresolved. V was cut by 8 bases and J by 4 bases, with 18 bases left in between. The length of the CDR3 is 14 residues. Looked up from germline, CDR1 is SGDLS and CDR2 is YYNGEE. This chain's CDR3 is CASSMRGAPTEAFF. The CDR3 DNA sequence: TGTGCCAGTAGTATGCGGGGTGCTCCCACTGAAGCTTTCTTT. The full variable domain, completed using reference TRBV9 and TRBJ1-1, is DSGVTQTPKHLITATGQRVTLRCSPRSGDLSVYWYQQSLDQGLQFLIQYYNGEERAKGNILERFSAQQFPDLHSELNLSSLELGDSALYFCASSMRGAPTEAFFGQGTRLTVV.

In this sample, this clonotype turned up many times. The chain is built from TRBV7-9 and TRBJ1-4; the D gene is possibly TRBD1 (5 bases). Germline loops: CDR1 SEHNR, CDR2 FQNEAQ (reference sequence). The CDR3 runs to 14 residues. The V and J ends lost 4 bases and 6 bases respectively, with 12 bases between them. CDR3 loop: CASSSSGVDEKLFF. CDR3 nucleotide sequence: TGTGCCAGCAGCTCGTCGGGGGTTGATGAAAAACTGTTTTTT.

On this clonotype itself: A much larger clonotype is one base distant, so this may be a read error. As DNA, the CDR3 is TGTGCCAGCAGCACCTCGGGCCCTCTTTACGTGCAGTACTTC. It is translated as CASSTSGPLYVQYF. The chain combines TRBV7-8 with TRBJ2-7; no clear D. Germline CDR1 reads SGHVS; CDR2 reads FQNEAQ. The CDR3 consists of 14 residues.

In its sample, this clonotype was seen many times. The CDR3 DNA is TGCGCCAGCAGCCTTAACAGGGGCCAAGGGGAGACCCAGTACTTC. This gives the protein CASSLNRGQGETQYF. The genes are TRBV4-1 and TRBJ2-5; 7 bases are shared with TRBD1. V was pared by 4 bases and J by 5 bases, with 10 bases of the junction left unmatched. Germline-derived CDR1 and CDR2 are MGHRA and YSYEKL. CDR3 length equals 15 residues.

Remarks on this clonotype: As the CDR3 is not closed by the conserved phenylalanine or tryptophan, this likely results from a read error. The V and J genes are TRBV29-1 and TRBJ1-1, with D uncertain. The CDR3 runs 12 residues. The germline gives CDR1 SQVTM, CDR2 ANQGSEA. The V end lost 4 bases, the J end lost 3 bases, and 9 bases lay between the germline ends. Here the CDR3 reads CSVADVDTEAFS. The CDR3 DNA follows: TGCAGCGTTGCCGATGTCGACACTGAAGCTTTCTCT.

Of note for this clonotype: The junction differs from germline at one of its ends, possibly a read error. The genes are TRBV12-3 or TRBV12-4 and TRBJ2-7; 7 nucleotides align to TRBD2. This CDR3 is 15 amino acids long. This CDR3 is CASSFPRGESYGQYF. The CDR3 DNA is TGTGCCAGCAGTTTCCCCCGGGGGGAGTCCTACGGGCAGTACTTC.

This clonotype has only a few counts. The rearrangement uses TRBV19 and TRBJ2-7; D remains ambiguous. Trimming shortened V by 3 bases and J by 3 bases, and 12 bases separated the two germline ends. Germline V gives CDR1 LNHDA, CDR2 SQIVND (reference sequence). The length of the CDR3 is 14 residues. The DNA for the CDR3 is TGTGCCAGTAGTATTTTGGACGGACGCTACGAGCAGTACTTC. Translated, it gives CASSILDGRYEQYF. Together with reference TRBV19 and TRBJ2-7, the CDR3 gives the full variable domain: DGGITQSPKYLFRKEGQNVTLSCEQNLNHDAMYWYRQDPGQGLRLIYYSQIVNDFQKGDIAEGYSVSREKKESFPLTVTSAQKNPTAFYLCASSILDGRYEQYFGPGTRLTVT.

Concerning this clonotype: This may be a read error, as it is one base from a much larger clone. The chain employs TRBV2 and TRBJ1-4; TRBD1 matches 9 bases. CDR3 length: 14 residues. Germline V gene data show CDR1 as SNHLY and CDR2 as FYNNEI. Here the CDR3 DNA reads TGTGTCAGCAGCGTACAGGGGGCTGGAGAAAAACTGTTTTTT. Amino acids: CVSSVQGAGEKLFF.

This chain uses TRBV25-1 with TRBJ1-5; D possibly corresponds to TRBD1 (5 bases). V dropped 8 bases and J dropped 5 bases, with 16 bases sitting between them. The CDR3 contains 14 residues. Germline CDR1 reads MGHDK; CDR2 reads SYGVNS. CDR3 DNA sequence: TGTGCCAGCTCACCAAGTGACAGCGATCAGCCCCAGCATTTT. It yields the protein CASSPSDSDQPQHF.

The table lists this clonotype with many counts. The chain employs TRBV7-2 and TRBJ1-1; possibly TRBD1 for D (5 bases). The CDR3 spans 15 residues. Germline values: CDR1 SGHTA, CDR2 FQGNSA. Trimming took 0 bases from V and 5 from J, leaving 13 bases between them. Here the CDR3 reads CASSLAFQGSTEAFF. DNA of the CDR3: TGTGCCAGCAGCTTAGCGTTCCAGGGATCAACTGAAGCTTTCTTT.

This clonotype was detected ten times or more. The chain carries TRBV7-9 and TRBJ2-5; no definite D call. V lost 7 bases and J lost 2, with 8 bases in between. The CDR3 has 12 residues. The germline V gene has CDR1 SEHNR and CDR2 FQNEAQ (reference sequence). Here the CDR3 DNA reads TGTGCCAGCACCGCGTCTCAAGAGACCCAGTACTTC. Amino acids: CASTASQETQYF.

The CDR3 loop reads CASSPRQWNEKLFF. CDR3 coding DNA: TGTGCCAGCAGCCCGCGACAGTGGAATGAAAAACTGTTTTTT. The chain recombines TRBV7-9 with TRBJ1-4; possibly TRBD1 for D (5 bases). V was clipped by 5 bases and J by 5 bases, with 12 bases between them. The CDR3 runs 14 residues. The germline gives CDR1 SEHNR, CDR2 FQNEAQ (reference sequence).

CDR3 bases: TGTGCCAGCAGTTACTCCGCCAGGGGTTATACGGAGACCCAGTACTTC. Protein product: CASSYSARGYTETQYF. The V and J genes are TRBV7-3 and TRBJ2-5; TRBD1 might be the D (6 bases). The CDR3 sequence is 16 residues long. CDR1 is SGHTA, CDR2 FQGTGA, per germline. Between the trimmed V and J ends, which lost 6 bases and 5 bases, there was a span of 22 bases.

With regard to this clonotype: One end of the junction varies from germline; a read error may be responsible. The gene calls are TRBV5-1 and TRBJ2-5; 7 bases map to TRBD1. There are 12 residues in the CDR3. Germline lookup yields CDR1 SGHRS and CDR2 YFSETQ. Here the CDR3 reads CASRDSQEAQYF. Here the CDR3 DNA reads TGCGCCAGCCGGGACAGCCAAGAGGCCCAGTACTTC. The full variable domain, in which reference TRBV5-1 and TRBJ2-5 provide the parts outside the CDR3, is KAGVTQTPRYLIKTRGQQVTLSCSPISGHRSVSWYQQTPGQGLQFLFEYFSETQRNKGNFPGRFSGRQFSNSRSEMNVSTLELGDSALYLCASRDSQEAQYFGPGTRLLVL.

The gene calls are TRBV15 and TRBJ1-5, with 7 bases fitting TRBD1. The germline V gene has CDR1 LNHNV and CDR2 YYDKDF (reference sequence). CDR3 length equals 16 residues. Unmatched junction bases numbered 8, after V lost 0 bases and J lost 6 bases. CDR3 in DNA: TGTGCCACCAGCAGAGATGACAGAGGGGGCGGTCAGCCCCAGCATTTT. This sequence encodes CATSRDDRGGGQPQHF.